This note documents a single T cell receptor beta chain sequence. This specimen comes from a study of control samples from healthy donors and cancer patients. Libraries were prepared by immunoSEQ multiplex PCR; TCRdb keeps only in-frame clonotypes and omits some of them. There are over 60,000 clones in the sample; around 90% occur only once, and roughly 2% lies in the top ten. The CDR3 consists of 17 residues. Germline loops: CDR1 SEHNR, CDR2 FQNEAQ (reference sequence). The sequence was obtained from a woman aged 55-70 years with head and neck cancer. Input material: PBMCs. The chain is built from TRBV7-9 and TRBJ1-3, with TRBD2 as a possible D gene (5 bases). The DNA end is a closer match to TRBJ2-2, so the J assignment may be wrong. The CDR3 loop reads CASRPLRGRSGAGELFF. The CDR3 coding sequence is TGTGCCAGCCGCCCCTTGCGAGGGCGCAGTGGGGCCGGGGAGCTGTTTTTT.